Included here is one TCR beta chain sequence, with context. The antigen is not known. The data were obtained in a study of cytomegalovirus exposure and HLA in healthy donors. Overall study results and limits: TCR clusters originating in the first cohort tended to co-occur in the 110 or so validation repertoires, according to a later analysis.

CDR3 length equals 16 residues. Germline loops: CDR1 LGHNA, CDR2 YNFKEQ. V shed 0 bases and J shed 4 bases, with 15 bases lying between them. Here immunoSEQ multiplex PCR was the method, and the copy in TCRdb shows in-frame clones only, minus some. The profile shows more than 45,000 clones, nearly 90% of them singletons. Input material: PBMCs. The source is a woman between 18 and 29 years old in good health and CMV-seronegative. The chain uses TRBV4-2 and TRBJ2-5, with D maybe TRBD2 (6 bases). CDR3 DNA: TGTGCCAGCAGCCAAGAACTAGCCGTCGGTGGAGAGACCCAGTACTTC. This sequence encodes CASSQELAVGGETQYF.